Below, 32 T cell receptor beta chains from the same sample are listed, as sequenced in a study of T cell changes during pregnancy in multiple sclerosis. Here immunoSEQ multiplex PCR was the method, and the copy in TCRdb shows in-frame clones only, minus some. The sample has some 35,000 clones, around nine tenths seen once. Specimen: CD4+ T cells from peripheral blood mononuclear cells, collected after pregnancy. These receptors came from a female donor in good health, enrolled as a control in a pregnancy study.

This rearrangement joins TRBV27 to TRBJ2-2; D remains unclear. V was trimmed by 4 bases and J by 4 bases, leaving 7 bases between them. Germline loops: CDR1 MNHEY, CDR2 SMNVEV (reference sequence). The CDR3 is made up of 13 amino acids. The CDR3, as DNA: TGTGCCAGCAGTTCCACTCTCACCGGGGAGCTGTTTTTT. Translated, it gives CASSSTLTGELFF.

This chain connects TRBV5-1 to TRBJ1-2, with a tentative D call TRBD1 (6 bases). V gave up 1 base and J gave up 3 bases, with 10 bases separating them. CDR3 length: 14 amino acids. The germline V gene encodes CDR1 SGHRS and CDR2 YFSETQ. The CDR3 loop reads CASSLIAGDYGYTF. In DNA form, the CDR3 reads TGCGCCAGCAGCTTGATTGCAGGGGACTATGGCTACACCTTC.

J is TRBJ2-5 and V is TRBV5-6; D gene uncertain. The V gene lost 0 bases and the J gene lost 1 base, with 7 bases spanning the gap. Germline CDR1 and CDR2: SGHDT and YYEEEE. This CDR3 is built from 14 residues. The CDR3 reads CASSLDSLQETQYF. The CDR3 bases are TGTGCCAGCAGCTTGGACAGCCTCCAAGAGACCCAGTACTTC. Filled out from reference TRBV5-6 and TRBJ2-5, the complete variable domain reads DAGVTQSPTHLIKTRGQQVTLRCSPKSGHDTVSWYQQALGQGPQFIFQYYEEEERQRGNFPDRFSGHQFPNYSSELNVNALLLGDSALYLCASSLDSLQETQYFGPGTRLLVL.

The gene calls are TRBV4-1 and TRBJ1-5; 10 positions match TRBD1. The CDR3 extends over 16 amino acids. The V segment lost 3 bases and the J segment 5 bases; nucleotides outside the gene matches: 7. CDR1 MGHRA and CDR2 YSYEKL come from the germline V gene. CDR3 DNA sequence: TGCGCCAGCAGCCACCTCGGACAGGGGGAGGATCAGCCCCAGCATTTT. It codes for CASSHLGQGEDQPQHF.

The gene calls are TRBV9 and TRBJ1-2; perhaps TRBD1 as D (6 bases). The CDR3 extends over 16 amino acids. Deletions cut 3 bases from V and 3 bases from J, with 18 bases between. CDR1 is SGDLS, CDR2 YYNGEE, per germline. The CDR3 is CASSATSGGLDYGYTF. CDR3 nucleotide sequence: TGTGCCAGCAGCGCCACCTCGGGGGGGCTCGACTATGGCTACACCTTC.

The chain uses TRBV27 and TRBJ2-7; 9 bases agree with TRBD2. The CDR3 loop spans 13 amino acids. Germline values: CDR1 MNHEY, CDR2 SMNVEV (reference sequence). The ends lost 3 bases at V and 5 bases at J; junction bases unmatched: 2. CDR3 residues: CASSLREGDEQYF. CDR3 sequence (DNA): TGTGCCAGCAGTTTGCGGGAGGGCGACGAGCAGTACTTC.

The chain joins TRBV4-2 to TRBJ1-3; D ambiguous. Trimming removed 4 bases from V and 0 bases from J, with 10 bases in between. From germline, CDR1 is LGHNA and CDR2 YNFKEQ. This CDR3 is 15 amino acids long. The CDR3 DNA sequence: TGTGCCAGCAGCCCTGGAGCGGCCTCTGGAAACACCATATATTTT. Translation gives CASSPGAASGNTIYF.

The V gene is TRBV5-1, the J gene TRBJ2-3; unclear D gene. Germline V lookup: CDR1 SGHRS, CDR2 YFSETQ. The CDR3 length is 14 residues. V gave up 5 bases and J gave up 1 base, with 11 bases separating them. The chain's CDR3 is CASSSIAGTDTQYF. The DNA for the CDR3 is TGCGCCAGCAGTTCTATAGCCGGCACAGATACGCAGTATTTT.

This chain joins TRBV7-3 and TRBJ1-2; D not certain. The V end was cut by 5 bases, the J end by 2 bases, with 15 bases between. The CDR3 length is 15 residues. Germline values: CDR1 SGHTA, CDR2 FQGTGA. CDR3 sequence: CASSHSGSSNYGYTF. CDR3 nucleotides: TGTGCCAGCAGCCATTCGGGATCCTCAAACTATGGCTACACCTTC.

The chain couples TRBV6-5 to TRBJ1-4, with 9 nucleotides matching TRBD1. The V gene end was trimmed by 6 bases and the J gene end by 7 bases; junction bases not matched to a gene: 6. The CDR3 runs to 14 residues. The germline V gene encodes CDR1 MNHEY and CDR2 SVGAGI. The CDR3 DNA reads TGTGCCAGCAGCTTGACAGGGGGAGGTGAAAAACTGTTTTTT. As protein: CASSLTGGGEKLFF.

V and J are TRBV6-5 and TRBJ2-7; D is ambiguous. Germline lookup yields CDR1 MNHEY and CDR2 SVGAGI. Between the trimmed V and J ends, which lost 4 bases and 3 bases, there was a span of 4 bases. The CDR3 length is 11 residues. The CDR3 spells CASSSHYEQYF. The CDR3 DNA is TGTGCCAGCAGTTCCCACTACGAGCAGTACTTC.

This chain links TRBV30 with TRBJ2-1; the match to TRBD2 covers 7 bases. This CDR3 has 13 amino acids. Trimming cost V 3 bases and J 3 bases; bases outside gene matches: 2. Germline CDR1 is GTSNPN and CDR2 is SVGIG (reference sequence). CDR3 DNA sequence: TGTGCCTGGAGCCTAGCGGTCTACAATGAGCAGTTCTTC. Encoded protein: CAWSLAVYNEQFF.

Written as DNA, the CDR3 is TGTGCCAGCAGTGAATTCGCTAGCGGGACTCAAGGGGGGCAGTACTTC. Residues: CASSEFASGTQGGQYF. The rearrangement uses TRBV25-1 and TRBJ2-7; 9 nucleotides line up with TRBD2. The germline CDR1 and CDR2 sequences are MGHDK and SYGVNS. V was pared by 1 base and J by 9 bases, with 13 bases of the junction left unmatched. This CDR3 has 16 amino acids.

The chain links TRBV28 to TRBJ2-3; TRBD1 agrees at 12 bases. Unmatched junction bases numbered 10, after V lost 6 bases and J lost 3 bases. Germline loops: CDR1 MDHEN, CDR2 SYDVKM. CDR3 length: 17 amino acids. CDR3 in DNA: TGTGCCAGCAGCGATTTGGGACAGGGGGCGGCGACAGATACGCAGTATTTT. Translation: CASSDLGQGAATDTQYF. Supplemented by reference TRBV28 and TRBJ2-3, the full variable domain reads DVKVTQSSRYLVKRTGEKVFLECVQDMDHENMFWYRQDPGLGLRLIYFSYDVKMKEKGDIPEGYSVSREKKERFSLILESASTNQTSMYLCASSDLGQGAATDTQYFGPGTRLTVL.

This clone was counted between two and nine times. The chain couples TRBV7-2 to TRBJ2-1, with D perhaps TRBD1 (6 bases). There are 15 residues in the CDR3. V shed 6 bases and J shed 3 bases, with 15 bases lying between them. Germline CDR1 SGHTA, CDR2 FQGNSA. The CDR3 nucleotides are TGTGCCAGCAGGAACCCGAAGGGGGTCTACAATGAGCAGTTCTTC. It codes for CASRNPKGVYNEQFF.

The chain joins TRBV10-2 to TRBJ1-5; D is undetermined. Deletions cut 6 bases from V and 1 base from J, with 13 bases between. Per germline, CDR1 WSHSY and CDR2 SAAADI. This CDR3 has 15 amino acids. CDR3 sequence reads: CASRPTPGSNQPQHF. The CDR3 DNA sequence: TGCGCCAGCAGGCCGACCCCCGGGAGCAATCAGCCCCAGCATTTT.

The chain uses TRBV9 and TRBJ2-1; 10 bases are shared with TRBD2. From germline, CDR1 is SGDLS and CDR2 YYNGEE. The CDR3 runs 16 residues. The ends lost 2 bases at V and 8 bases at J; junction bases unmatched: 10. The CDR3 reads CASSVLASGGRDEQFF. The CDR3 bases are TGTGCCAGCAGCGTCCTCGCTAGCGGGGGTAGGGATGAGCAGTTCTTC.

V and J are TRBV4-3 and TRBJ1-4, with 9 bases identical to TRBD1. The CDR3 is made up of 15 amino acids. The V and J ends lost 0 bases and 8 bases, in that order; junction bases with no gene match: 4. Germline CDR1 is LGHNA and CDR2 is YSLEER. The CDR3 region has the DNA TGCGCCAGCAGCCAAGATCTCACAGGGGGCGAAAAACTGTTTTTT. The encoded protein is CASSQDLTGGEKLFF.

The chain links TRBV29-1 to TRBJ2-3; TRBD1 matches 11 bases. Germline CDR1 and CDR2: SQVTM and ANQGSEA. The CDR3 covers 14 residues. V lost 5 bases to trimming and J lost 4 bases; unmatched junction nucleotides: 5. The CDR3 DNA is TGCAGCGTTTCCGGACAGGGGGCTTCAGATACGCAGTATTTT. Translated: CSVSGQGASDTQYF.

The V call is TRBV7-9, the J call TRBJ2-1; tentatively, D is TRBD1 (6 bases). Germline values: CDR1 SEHNR, CDR2 FQNEAQ (reference sequence). V lost 6 bases and J lost 4, with 16 bases in between. The CDR3 is 15 amino acids. CDR3 bases: TGTGCCAGCAGACCCTACAGGGCTCTGTACAATGAGCAGTTCTTC. As protein: CASRPYRALYNEQFF.

This clone was observed a few times. The chain couples TRBV9 to TRBJ1-1; D may be TRBD1 (6 bases). This CDR3 region has 13 residues. Trimming cost V 3 bases and J 7 bases, with 13 bases left between them. Germline V gene data show CDR1 as SGDLS and CDR2 as YYNGEE. The CDR3 bases are TGTGCCAGCAGCGCATGGCAGGGGAATGAAGCTTTCTTT. Its protein product is CASSAWQGNEAFF.

The chain joins TRBV15 to TRBJ2-7; the D gene is possibly TRBD1 (5 bases). Germline loops: CDR1 LNHNV, CDR2 YYDKDF (reference sequence). This CDR3 spans 16 amino acids. Deletions cut 0 bases from V and 2 bases from J, with 14 bases between. CDR3 amino acids: CATSRDPGRATYEQYF. CDR3 DNA: TGTGCCACCAGCAGAGACCCAGGCAGGGCTACCTACGAGCAGTACTTC.

The V call is TRBV19, the J call TRBJ2-5, with TRBD1 as a possible D gene (5 bases). The CDR3 has 13 residues. The V end lost 10 bases, the J end lost 0 bases, and 12 bases lay between the germline ends. The germline V gene has CDR1 LNHDA and CDR2 SQIVND (reference sequence). CDR3 bases: TGTGCCACCTCGCCCAGGGACCAAGAGACCCAGTACTTC. It translates to CATSPRDQETQYF.

This chain connects TRBV7-6 to TRBJ2-3; 7 bases are a match to TRBD2. The CDR3 contains 15 residues. The ends lost 0 bases at V and 2 bases at J; junction bases unmatched: 2. Germline V CDR1 and CDR2: SGHVS, FNYEAQ. DNA of the CDR3: TGTGCCAGCAGCTTAGCGGGGACTATCACAGATACGCAGTATTTT. Its translation is CASSLAGTITDTQYF.

CDR3 bases: TGTGCCAGCAGTTTATGGACTAGCGGGAGGAGCTACGAGCAGTACTTC. Translated: CASSLWTSGRSYEQYF. The chain recombines TRBV28 with TRBJ2-7; 13 nucleotides line up with TRBD2. The germline V gene encodes CDR1 MDHEN and CDR2 SYDVKM. The CDR3 spans 16 residues. Trimming at V came to 0 bases and at J to 3 bases, leaving 2 bases not matched to a gene.

The chain recombines TRBV7-2 with TRBJ2-1; 12 nucleotides agree with TRBD1. Germline-derived CDR1 and CDR2 are SGHTA and FQGNSA. The CDR3 contains 15 residues. The trim removed 4 bases at V and 8 bases at J, leaving 6 bases unmatched. CDR3 sequence: CASSSAGTGGYEQFF. CDR3 nucleotides: TGTGCCAGCAGCTCCGCCGGGACAGGGGGCTATGAGCAGTTCTTC.

The J gene is TRBJ2-1, the V gene TRBV11-2, with TRBD2 matching over 14 bases. The CDR3 length is 15 residues. With 6 bases clipped from V and 3 bases from J, the junction kept 1 base outside the gene matches. Germline V gene data show CDR1 as SGHAT and CDR2 as FQNNGV. CDR3 residues: CASRGLAGVYNEQFF. The DNA for the CDR3 is TGTGCCAGCAGGGGACTAGCGGGAGTCTACAATGAGCAGTTCTTC.

This chain connects TRBV7-2 to TRBJ1-4, with TRBD1 matching over 9 bases. J gave up 4 bases and V 1 base, and 1 base lay outside the gene matches. The CDR3 has 15 residues. The germline gives CDR1 SGHTA, CDR2 FQGNSA. As DNA, the CDR3 is TGTGCCAGCAGCTTAGGGGACAGGGATAATGAAAAACTGTTTTTT. Translating gives CASSLGDRDNEKLFF. The complete variable domain, with remaining parts taken from reference TRBV7-2 and TRBJ1-4, reads GAGVSQSPSNKVTEKGKDVELRCDPISGHTALYWYRQSLGQGLEFLIYFQGNSAPDKSGLPSDRFSAERTGGSVSTLTIQRTQQEDSAVYLCASSLGDRDNEKLFFGSGTQLSVL.

The chain joins TRBV19 to TRBJ1-2; 7 positions match TRBD1. Germline V gene data show CDR1 as LNHDA and CDR2 as SQIVND (reference sequence). The V and J ends lost 9 bases and 4 bases, in that order; junction bases with no gene match: 8. The CDR3 is 13 amino acids. The CDR3 spells CASGRAGGYGYTF. DNA of the CDR3: TGTGCCAGCGGGAGGGCAGGGGGCTATGGCTACACCTTC.

The CDR3 DNA sequence: TGTGCCAGCAGCCCGCGCGGGACAGGGGATCAGCCCCAGCATTTT. Amino acids: CASSPRGTGDQPQHF. The chain carries TRBV5-6 and TRBJ1-5, with TRBD1 matching over 10 bases. The CDR3 loop spans 15 amino acids. The V segment lost 4 bases and the J segment 5 bases; nucleotides outside the gene matches: 6. Germline lookup yields CDR1 SGHDT and CDR2 YYEEEE.

The gene calls are TRBV7-2 and TRBJ2-3; 9 bases map to TRBD2. This CDR3 region has 13 residues. The V segment lost 3 bases and the J segment 8 bases; nucleotides outside the gene matches: 3. Germline-derived CDR1 and CDR2 are SGHTA and FQGNSA. This CDR3 is CASSFGGGGTQYF. CDR3 DNA: TGTGCCAGCAGCTTTGGCGGGGGGGGTACGCAGTATTTT.

The gene calls are TRBV9 and TRBJ2-5; D ambiguous. Trimming cost V 3 bases and J 5 bases, with 8 bases left between them. Germline loops: CDR1 SGDLS, CDR2 YYNGEE. The CDR3 is 12 amino acids. This CDR3 is CASSAFGETQYF. The CDR3 DNA is TGTGCCAGCAGCGCCTTCGGGGAGACCCAGTACTTC.